What follows are 18 T cell receptor beta chains derived from one specimen sequenced in a study of long-term antiretroviral therapy in people with HIV. With survey level as its setting, the immunoSEQ assay was v3.0. The repertoire was sequenced with immunoSEQ multiplex PCR; TCRdb's copy has only in-frame clones and lacks some. The data show 30,000 to 40,000 clones, about 74% seen once. Sequences were derived from unsorted PBMCs, sampled 2 years after starting antiretroviral therapy. These receptors came from a woman aged 45 to 65 with HIV.

The chain uses TRBV7-2 and TRBJ2-2; maybe TRBD2 (5 bases). Looked up from germline, CDR1 is SGHTA and CDR2 is FQGNSA. V was clipped by 5 bases and J by 6 bases, with 16 bases between them. This CDR3 is 15 amino acids long. CDR3 DNA: TGTGCCAGCAGCCATCCGGGGTTCCAACCCGGGGAGCTGTTTTTT. Residues: CASSHPGFQPGELFF.

This chain joins TRBV4-2 and TRBJ1-3; D is unclear. CDR1 and CDR2 (germline): LGHNA, YNFKEQ. CDR3 length: 12 residues. The germline V and J ends were trimmed by 0 bases and 4 bases, with 1 base remaining between them. This chain's CDR3 is CASSQEGNTIYF. CDR3 nucleotides: TGTGCCAGCAGCCAAGAAGGAAACACCATATATTTT.

This clone appeared a few times. As DNA, the CDR3 is TGTGCCAGCAGCCACGACAGAGATAGCTCCTATAATTCACCCCTCCACTTT. It translates to CASSHDRDSSYNSPLHF. The rearrangement joins TRBV4-2 to TRBJ1-6, with D possibly matching TRBD1 (5 bases). CDR1 is LGHNA, CDR2 YNFKEQ, per germline. This CDR3 is 17 amino acids long. The ends were cut back, 3 bases at V and 0 bases at J, with 12 bases in the middle.

This clone was observed once. The chain carries TRBV4-2 and TRBJ1-1, with a possible D match to TRBD1 (6 bases). CDR1 is LGHNA and CDR2 is YNFKEQ in the germline V gene. Trimming stripped 5 bases from V and 1 base from J, with 11 bases between. The CDR3 is made up of 14 amino acids. This CDR3 reads CASSFGGRNTEAFF. The CDR3 nucleotides read TGTGCCAGCAGCTTCGGGGGCCGGAACACTGAAGCTTTCTTT.

This sequence joins TRBV11-2 and TRBJ2-2, with D possibly being TRBD2 (5 bases). CDR1 and CDR2 (germline): SGHAT, FQNNGV. There are 13 residues in the CDR3. Between the trimmed V and J ends, which lost 7 bases and 6 bases, there was a span of 12 bases. The CDR3, as DNA: TGTGCCAGCATCGGGGTGAAGTCCGGGGAGCTGTTTTTT. Protein product: CASIGVKSGELFF. Together with reference TRBV11-2 and TRBJ2-2, the CDR3 gives the full variable domain: EAGVAQSPRYKIIEKRQSVAFWCNPISGHATLYWYQQILGQGPKLLIQFQNNGVVDDSQLPKDRFSAERLKGVDSTLKIQPAKLEDSAVYLCASIGVKSGELFFGEGSRLTVL.

This clone showed up just once. The chain employs TRBV5-6 and TRBJ1-6; 10 nucleotides line up with TRBD1. The V and J ends lost 2 bases and 10 bases, in that order; junction bases with no gene match: 6. This CDR3 has 15 amino acids. Germline V lookup: CDR1 SGHDT, CDR2 YYEEEE. The CDR3 bases are TGTGCCAGCAGCTTTCCCGGGACAGGGGACTCACCCCTCCACTTT. This gives the protein CASSFPGTGDSPLHF.

This chain's CDR3 is CASSEGQGVGTDTQYF. CDR3 nucleotide sequence: TGTGCCAGCAGTGAAGGTCAGGGGGTAGGGACAGATACGCAGTATTTT. This chain joins TRBV2 and TRBJ2-3; TRBD1 matches 7 bases. V gave up 1 base and J gave up 3 bases; unmatched junction bases: 7. The CDR3 runs 16 residues. The germline gives CDR1 SNHLY, CDR2 FYNNEI.

This chain links TRBV27 with TRBJ2-3, with 7 bases fitting TRBD2. The CDR3 runs to 18 residues. Trimming took 3 bases from V and 0 from J; bases not matched to a gene: 12. Germline CDR1 MNHEY, CDR2 SMNVEV (reference sequence). This CDR3 is CASSFSGRRLASTDTQYF. CDR3 nucleotide sequence: TGTGCCAGCAGTTTCTCCGGGAGGCGTTTAGCTAGCACAGATACGCAGTATTTT.

This sequence joins TRBV11-3 and TRBJ2-3; unclear D gene. Trimming shortened V by 5 bases and J by 2 bases, and 8 bases separated the two germline ends. Per germline, CDR1 SGHNT and CDR2 YENEEA. The CDR3 is made up of 13 amino acids. CDR3 sequence (DNA): TGTGCCAGCAGCCATCTTATCACAGATACGCAGTATTTT. Residues: CASSHLITDTQYF.

This chain joins TRBV7-9 and TRBJ2-3; D remains ambiguous. Trimming cost V 3 bases and J 5 bases, with 12 bases left between them. This CDR3 has 14 residues. Germline CDR1 is SEHNR and CDR2 is FQNEAQ (reference sequence). CDR3 nucleotide sequence: TGTGCCAGCAGCTTCAGTAGGGATGAAGATACGCAGTATTTT. It specifies CASSFSRDEDTQYF.

The chain uses TRBV11-2 and TRBJ2-7; D is possibly TRBD1 (6 bases). The CDR3 is 15 amino acids. CDR1 and CDR2 (germline): SGHAT, FQNNGV. V lost 5 bases and J 6 bases, leaving 20 bases between the germline ends. Here the CDR3 DNA reads TGTGCCAGCAGCACCTGGGGGCCGCGATTCTCCGAGCAGTACTTC. It is translated as CASSTWGPRFSEQYF.

This clone was seen just once. This rearrangement joins TRBV19 to TRBJ2-1; D unresolved. Germline CDR1 and CDR2: LNHDA and SQIVND (reference sequence). V was shortened by 3 bases and J by 8 bases, with 11 bases between the two germline ends. This CDR3 spans 13 amino acids. This CDR3 reads CASSMGLVDEQFF. The CDR3 DNA is TGTGCCAGTAGTATGGGCCTGGTCGATGAGCAGTTCTTC.

This clone was counted a few times. CDR3 DNA sequence: TGTGCCAGCAGTTACTCGCTCCTTATGGGGCAGTACGTC. It encodes CASSYSLLMGQYV. V is TRBV6-6 and J is TRBJ2-7; D is unresolved. This CDR3 is 13 amino acids long. With 0 bases removed from V and 9 bases from J, the gap between germline ends came to 12 bases. From germline, CDR1 is MNHNY and CDR2 SVGAGI (reference sequence).

Only one count was recorded for this clone. J is TRBJ2-6 and V is TRBV25-1, with D hard to call. Looked up from germline, CDR1 is MGHDK and CDR2 is SYGVNS. This CDR3 spans 17 amino acids. V was clipped by 3 bases and J by 0 bases, with 12 bases between them. The CDR3 DNA is TGTGCCAGCAGTGAGGGGTGGATCCTCTCTGGGGCCAACGTCCTGACTTTC. It is translated as CASSEGWILSGANVLTF.

CDR3 in amino acids: CSVPAADTQYF. CDR3 in DNA: TGCAGCGTTCCTGCCGCAGATACGCAGTATTTT. The gene calls are TRBV29-1 and TRBJ2-3; D is uncertain. Germline CDR1 reads SQVTM; CDR2 reads ANQGSEA. Trimming removed 5 bases at V and 4 bases at J, with 7 bases between. The CDR3 covers 11 residues.

This chain joins TRBV7-9 and TRBJ2-3; no firm D call. The CDR3 contains 16 residues. The germline V gene encodes CDR1 SEHNR and CDR2 FQNEAQ (reference sequence). V lost 10 bases, J lost 4 bases, and 24 bases lay in between. In DNA, the CDR3 is TGTGCCAACGAAGAAGGTGATAGTCGCTTGGCAGATACGCAGTATTTT. Translation: CANEEGDSRLADTQYF.

The chain recombines TRBV6-5 with TRBJ1-2; TRBD1 is a possible D gene (5 bases). Germline V gene data show CDR1 as MNHEY and CDR2 as SVGAGI. The ends were cut back, 4 bases at V and 8 bases at J, with 11 bases in the middle. CDR3 size: 12 residues. The CDR3 DNA follows: TGTGCCAGCAGTTTTAGGGGCGGAGGCTACACCTTC. Protein sequence: CASSFRGGGYTF.

The chain employs TRBV7-3 and TRBJ2-2; D is unclear. The CDR3 consists of 14 residues. Trimming removed 8 bases at V and 2 bases at J, with 12 bases between. Germline lookup yields CDR1 SGHTA and CDR2 FQGTGA. Here the CDR3 DNA reads TGTGCCAGCGGGTCCCCCTTAAACACCGGGGAGCTGTTTTTT. Translating it yields CASGSPLNTGELFF.